This passage covers 24 T cell receptor beta chains from one sample sequenced in a study of glioma-infiltrating T cells after dendritic cell vaccination. The repertoire was sequenced with immunoSEQ multiplex PCR; TCRdb's copy has only in-frame clones and lacks some. The repertoire holds some 100,000 clones, with roughly 83% as singletons. The sample in question was blood, obtained before dendritic cell vaccination. The receptors derive from a human donor with glioblastoma.

In the case of this clone: Relative to the germline gene, one junction end is altered; a read error may explain this. The chain employs TRBV5-1 and TRBJ2-1; D not resolved. Germline V gene lookup returns CDR1 SGHRS and CDR2 YFSETQ. This CDR3 is built from 12 residues. CDR3: CASRLASHEQFF. CDR3 sequence (DNA): TGCGCCAGCAGGTTGGCGTCCCATGAGCAGTTCTTC.

V is TRBV6-1 and J is TRBJ2-1, with TRBD2 identical over 7 bases. The CDR3 sequence is 13 residues long. Germline V gene sequence: CDR1 MNHNS, CDR2 SASEGT. J was trimmed by 15 bases and V by 1 base; bases with no gene match: 9. CDR3 sequence (DNA): TGTGCCAGCAGTGAAGGTTGGCGGGAGAGGGGGTTCTTC. This encodes CASSEGWRERGFF.

This sequence joins TRBV27 and TRBJ2-1; 7 bases fit TRBD1. CDR3 length: 14 residues. The V gene's germline CDR1 is MNHEY and CDR2 SMNVEV (reference sequence). V was pared by 3 bases and J by 9 bases, with 8 bases of the junction left unmatched. The CDR3 sequence: CASSLGRGNGEQFF. For the CDR3, the DNA is TGTGCCAGCAGTTTGGGCAGGGGGAACGGTGAGCAGTTCTTC.

The genes are TRBV6-5 and TRBJ1-2; D is unclear. Germline loops: CDR1 MNHEY, CDR2 SVGAGI. V lost 6 bases and J lost 1, with 12 bases in between. The CDR3 runs to 14 residues. The CDR3 coding sequence is TGTGCCAGCAGCCGACAAATTAGTAACTATGGCTACACCTTC. Translated, it gives CASSRQISNYGYTF.

The genes are TRBV5-6 and TRBJ2-1; D is perhaps TRBD1 (5 bases). CDR3 length equals 11 residues. V was trimmed by 6 bases and J by 6 bases, leaving 7 bases between them. Germline V CDR1 and CDR2: SGHDT, YYEEEE. CDR3 residues: CASTQGNEQFF. CDR3 coding DNA: TGTGCCAGCACTCAGGGCAATGAGCAGTTCTTC.

The chain recombines TRBV6-1 with TRBJ1-6, with 7 bases lining up with TRBD1. CDR3 size: 16 residues. CDR1 and CDR2 from the germline V gene are MNHNS and SASEGT. J lost 7 bases, V lost 3 bases, and 9 bases had no gene match. Here the CDR3 DNA reads TGTGCCAGCAGTGAGGTCCTTGACAGGGTAAATTCACCCCTCCACTTT. Translated, it gives CASSEVLDRVNSPLHF.

The chain couples TRBV19 to TRBJ1-2; D possibly corresponds to TRBD1 (5 bases). Germline CDR1 reads LNHDA; CDR2 reads SQIVND (reference sequence). The V end lost 2 bases, the J end lost 4 bases, and 20 bases lay between the germline ends. The CDR3 loop spans 17 amino acids. The DNA for the CDR3 is TGTGCCAGTAGTATAAGTCTTTCCAGGACATATGGCTATGGCTACACCTTC. This sequence encodes CASSISLSRTYGYGYTF. Full variable domain (remainder filled in from reference TRBV19 and TRBJ1-2): DGGITQSPKYLFRKEGQNVTLSCEQNLNHDAMYWYRQDPGQGLRLIYYSQIVNDFQKGDIAEGYSVSREKKESFPLTVTSAQKNPTAFYLCASSISLSRTYGYGYTFGSGTRLTVV.

The V and J genes are TRBV30 and TRBJ2-3; 7 bases map to TRBD2. The V and J ends lost 0 bases and 7 bases, in that order; junction bases with no gene match: 4. The CDR3 consists of 13 residues. Germline CDR1 reads GTSNPN; CDR2 reads SVGIG (reference sequence). The CDR3 DNA reads as TGTGCCTGGAGTGTTAACGGGGGGAATACGCAGTATTTT. This translates into CAWSVNGGNTQYF. Variable domain in full (rest from reference TRBV30 and TRBJ2-3): SQTIHQWPATLVQPVGSPLSLECTVEGTSNPNLYWYRQAAGRGLQLLFYSVGIGQISSEVPQNLSASRPQDRQFILSSKKLLLSDSGFYLCAWSVNGGNTQYFGPGTRLTVL.

This clone was detected a few times. The chain combines TRBV5-1 with TRBJ2-5; 8 bases map to TRBD1. This CDR3 is built from 14 residues. The germline V gene encodes CDR1 SGHRS and CDR2 YFSETQ. V dropped 3 bases and J dropped 4; count of bases not matched to a gene: 5. The CDR3 coding sequence is TGCGCCAGCAGCTCCGGACAGGGAAGAGAGACCCAGTACTTC. Amino acids: CASSSGQGRETQYF.

The chain is built from TRBV29-1 and TRBJ2-5; TRBD1 matches 7 bases. The germline gives CDR1 SQVTM, CDR2 ANQGSEA. V was clipped by 6 bases and J by 1 base; unmatched bases: 5. The CDR3 spans 13 residues. Here the CDR3 reads CSVVAGGQETQYF. CDR3 in DNA: TGCAGCGTCGTTGCAGGGGGCCAAGAGACCCAGTACTTC.

The genes are TRBV6-5 and TRBJ1-6; weak D call: TRBD1 (6 bases). Trimming took off 6 bases at V and 7 bases at J, with 16 bases between the two ends. The CDR3 has 15 amino acids. Germline-derived CDR1 and CDR2 are MNHEY and SVGAGI. The chain's CDR3 is CASSPSWTANSPLHF. The CDR3 DNA reads as TGTGCCAGCAGCCCATCTTGGACAGCAAATTCACCCCTCCACTTT.

The J gene is TRBJ1-1, the V gene TRBV9, with D perhaps matching TRBD1 (5 bases). CDR1 SGDLS and CDR2 YYNGEE come from the germline V gene. There are 14 residues in the CDR3. V dropped 0 bases and J dropped 4 bases, with 10 bases sitting between them. CDR3 sequence: CASSVVPGGTEAFF. CDR3 DNA: TGTGCCAGCAGCGTAGTACCCGGGGGCACTGAAGCTTTCTTT.

This clone was counted a few times. The chain is built from TRBV7-2 and TRBJ2-5, with 8 positions matching TRBD2. This CDR3 has 14 residues. Germline lookup yields CDR1 SGHTA and CDR2 FQGNSA. V lost 4 bases to trimming and J lost 5 bases; unmatched junction nucleotides: 6. The CDR3 coding sequence is TGTGCCAGCAGCTACGGGGGGGCCGGGGAGACCCAGTACTTC. The encoded protein is CASSYGGAGETQYF.

The V gene is TRBV28, the J gene TRBJ1-2, with TRBD1 matching 9 bases. J lost 5 bases, V lost 5 bases, and 6 bases had no gene match. This CDR3 is built from 14 residues. The V gene's germline CDR1 is MDHEN and CDR2 SYDVKM. CDR3 sequence (DNA): TGTGCCAGCAGTGGGGACAGGGAAGTTTATGGCTACACCTTC. Translating gives CASSGDREVYGYTF.

V gene TRBV6-1 combines with J gene TRBJ1-2; 8 nucleotides line up with TRBD1. The CDR3 totals 15 residues. With V trimmed by 4 bases and J by 5 bases, 9 bases remained unmatched. Germline lookup yields CDR1 MNHNS and CDR2 SASEGT. This chain's CDR3 is CASSGNRGRGYGYTF. As DNA, the CDR3 is TGTGCCAGCAGTGGTAACAGGGGGAGAGGATATGGCTACACCTTC.

V is TRBV9 and J is TRBJ2-3; 7 bases are shared with TRBD2. Losses at the gene ends were 5 bases for V and 2 bases for J; bases not matched to a gene: 8. CDR1 and CDR2 (germline): SGDLS, YYNGEE. The CDR3 is 15 amino acids. This chain's CDR3 is CASRTPSGITDTQYF. The CDR3 DNA is TGTGCCAGCAGAACACCTAGCGGAATCACAGATACGCAGTATTTT. Full variable domain (missing parts from reference TRBV9 and TRBJ2-3): DSGVTQTPKHLITATGQRVTLRCSPRSGDLSVYWYQQSLDQGLQFLIQYYNGEERAKGNILERFSAQQFPDLHSELNLSSLELGDSALYFCASRTPSGITDTQYFGPGTRLTVL.

This rearrangement joins TRBV18 to TRBJ2-1; 8 bases agree with TRBD2. CDR1 KGHSH and CDR2 LQKENI come from the germline V gene. This CDR3 comprises 16 residues. V dropped 4 bases and J dropped 0; count of bases not matched to a gene: 5. As DNA, the CDR3 is TGTGCCAGCTCACATACGCGGGGGGACTCCTACAATGAGCAGTTCTTC. It specifies CASSHTRGDSYNEQFF.

This chain uses TRBV19 with TRBJ1-4; TRBD1 might be the D (5 bases). CDR3 length: 13 amino acids. The V end was cut by 9 bases, the J end by 6 bases, with 14 bases between. CDR1 is LNHDA, CDR2 SQIVND, per germline (reference sequence). Written as DNA, the CDR3 is TGTGCCAGCGCGGGGCAGAGAGATGAAAAACTGTTTTTT. Amino acids: CASAGQRDEKLFF.

CDR3 amino acids: CASSYGQGVAKNIQYF. DNA for the CDR3: TGTGCCAGCAGCTACGGACAGGGGGTAGCCAAAAACATTCAGTACTTC. The V and J genes are TRBV7-9 and TRBJ2-4; TRBD1 agrees at 10 bases. The V gene's germline CDR1 is SEHNR and CDR2 FQNEAQ (reference sequence). With V trimmed by 4 bases and J by 0 bases, 3 bases remained unmatched. This CDR3 contains 16 residues.

The J gene is TRBJ2-1, the V gene TRBV10-3; 12 bases are a match to TRBD2. The junction had 11 bases not matched to a gene; V was cut back by 5 bases and J by 3 bases. This CDR3 contains 18 residues. The germline CDR1 and CDR2 sequences are ENHRY and SYGVKD. CDR3 loop: CAISHELAGGPNYNEQFF. The CDR3, as DNA: TGTGCCATCAGTCATGAGCTAGCGGGAGGGCCGAACTACAATGAGCAGTTCTTC.

The V and J genes are TRBV2 and TRBJ2-7; TRBD2 aligns across 9 bases. Germline-derived CDR1 and CDR2 are SNHLY and FYNNEI. Trimming removed 7 bases from V and 3 bases from J; junction bases left unmatched: 4. CDR3 length: 13 residues. CDR3 in DNA: TGTGCCAGCAAGCGGGGGGACATCTACGAGCAGTACTTC. It is translated as CASKRGDIYEQYF.

V gene TRBV19 combines with J gene TRBJ2-3, with D perhaps TRBD2 (5 bases). Looked up from germline, CDR1 is LNHDA and CDR2 is SQIVND (reference sequence). This CDR3 is built from 12 residues. The germline V and J ends were trimmed by 3 bases and 6 bases, with 7 bases remaining between them. The CDR3 region has the DNA TGTGCCAGTAGTATGAGGGTGGATACGCAGTATTTT. It translates to CASSMRVDTQYF.

The rearrangement uses TRBV30 and TRBJ2-5; 8 nucleotides align to TRBD1. This CDR3 is built from 12 residues. The ends lost 4 bases at V and 5 bases at J; junction bases unmatched: 3. Germline V gene sequence: CDR1 GTSNPN, CDR2 SVGIG (reference sequence). The CDR3 protein is CAWKDRGETQYF. The CDR3 nucleotides are TGTGCCTGGAAAGACAGGGGTGAGACCCAGTACTTC.

The chain combines TRBV5-1 with TRBJ1-2, with D possibly matching TRBD1 (5 bases). There are 15 residues in the CDR3. Germline CDR1 SGHRS, CDR2 YFSETQ. V shed 2 bases and J shed 3 bases, with 14 bases lying between them. In DNA, the CDR3 is TGCGCCAGCAGCTTCTATCAGGGTAACGACTATGGCTACACCTTC. This encodes CASSFYQGNDYGYTF.